A selection of T cell receptor beta chains follows, all from one sample in a study of low-dose radiotherapy and immunotherapy resistance in tumors. TCRdb reanalysed the reads using MiXCR and keeps one entry per CDR3 protein. Of roughly 100,000 distinct CDR3 sequences listed, around 20% are singletons. The sample in question was PBMCs, obtained after low-dose radiotherapy plus immunotherapy. All receptors derive from a male donor with prostate cancer. The CDR3 runs from the conserved cysteine through the conserved F or W. Each record gives: clone size, V gene, D gene, J gene, CDR3 DNA, CDR3 protein. The D gene is left open where the match is weak. Where a row states a size, it is once, few, many or the class of an expanded clone; other rows omit it.

abundance: many; v_gene: TRBV19; d_gene: -; j_gene: TRBJ1-1; CDR3nt: TGTGCCAGTAGTATCGGGGTGAACACTGAAGCTTTCTTT; CDR3aa: CASSIGVNTEAFF
abundance: many; v_gene: TRBV10-3; d_gene: TRBD1; j_gene: TRBJ1-2; CDR3nt: TGTGCCATCAGCGAAATCTACGACCGGGACAGGGCCGGCTACACCTTC; CDR3aa: CAISEIYDRDRAGYTF
abundance: many; v_gene: TRBV5-4; d_gene: -; j_gene: TRBJ1-1; CDR3nt: TGTGCCAGCAGCTCGGAGATGAACACTGAAGCTTTCTTT; CDR3aa: CASSSEMNTEAFF
abundance: many; v_gene: TRBV5-6; d_gene: TRBD2; j_gene: TRBJ2-3; CDR3nt: TGTGCCAGCAGCTTGGGGTCCCTAGCGGGGGGACGCACAGATACGCAGTATTTT; CDR3aa: CASSLGSLAGGRTDTQYF
abundance: many; v_gene: TRBV29-1; d_gene: -; j_gene: TRBJ1-1; CDR3nt: TGCAGCGTTGAAGTGTGGTTTACCAACACTGAAGCTTTCTTT; CDR3aa: CSVEVWFTNTEAFF
abundance: -; v_gene: TRBV6-2/TRBV6-3; d_gene: TRBD2; j_gene: TRBJ2-1; CDR3nt: TGTGCCAGCACCACGGACGGTCTAGCGGGAGTTTCTAAGGAGGATGAGCAGTTCTTC; CDR3aa: CASTTDGLAGVSKEDEQFF
abundance: many; v_gene: TRBV11-2; d_gene: -; j_gene: TRBJ2-3; CDR3nt: TGTGCCAGCAGCTCCCCGGGCACAGATACGCAGTATTTT; CDR3aa: CASSSPGTDTQYF
abundance: -; v_gene: TRBV5-1; d_gene: -; j_gene: TRBJ2-7; CDR3nt: TGCGCCAGCAGCTCCGGAGGGTTGAACTACGAGCAGTACTTC; CDR3aa: CASSSGGLNYEQYF
abundance: -; v_gene: TRBV5-1; d_gene: -; j_gene: TRBJ2-1; CDR3nt: TGCGCCAGCAGCTTCAATGAGAATGAGCAGTTCTTC; CDR3aa: CASSFNENEQFF
abundance: many; v_gene: TRBV2; d_gene: -; j_gene: TRBJ2-2; CDR3nt: TGTGCCAGCAGTGGGGGCCCAACAGGGAGCACCGGGGAGCTGTTTTTT; CDR3aa: CASSGGPTGSTGELFF
abundance: many; v_gene: TRBV4-1; d_gene: -; j_gene: TRBJ2-1; CDR3nt: TGCGCCAGCAGCCACAAGACAGCCGCAGAGCAGTTCTTC; CDR3aa: CASSHKTAAEQFF
abundance: few; v_gene: TRBV4-3; d_gene: -; j_gene: TRBJ1-2; CDR3nt: TGCGCCAGCAGCCAAGATCAGGACCTCCCCTATGGCTACACCTTC; CDR3aa: CASSQDQDLPYGYTF
abundance: -; v_gene: TRBV20-1; d_gene: -; j_gene: TRBJ2-7; CDR3nt: TGCAGTGCTAGACCGACAAACGCCTACGAGCAGTACTTC; CDR3aa: CSARPTNAYEQYF
abundance: many; v_gene: TRBV20-1; d_gene: TRBD1; j_gene: TRBJ2-5; CDR3nt: TGCAGTGCTAGAGATCTACAGGGGGCCATGGAGACCCAGTACTTC; CDR3aa: CSARDLQGAMETQYF
abundance: many; v_gene: TRBV10-3; d_gene: -; j_gene: TRBJ1-1; CDR3nt: TGTGCCATCAGTGAGTCGGGGGGAAGGACTGAAGCTTTCTTT; CDR3aa: CAISESGGRTEAFF
abundance: many; v_gene: TRBV10-3; d_gene: -; j_gene: TRBJ2-2; CDR3nt: TGTGCCATCAGGCCGCAGGGGGGGCCCGGGGAGCTGTTTTTT; CDR3aa: CAIRPQGGPGELFF
abundance: few; v_gene: TRBV28; d_gene: -; j_gene: TRBJ1-6; CDR3nt: TGTGCCAGCAGTTGGCTAGGGATTAATAATTCACCCCTCCACTTT; CDR3aa: CASSWLGINNSPLHF
abundance: -; v_gene: TRBV28; d_gene: -; j_gene: TRBJ1-6; CDR3nt: TGTGCCAGCAGACAGGGCCCCTTCTCCTATAATTCACCCCTCCACTTT; CDR3aa: CASRQGPFSYNSPLHF